Given below is one TCR beta chain in context. What it binds is not known. This sample was included in a study of cytomegalovirus exposure and HLA in healthy donors. About the study: Membership in the Caucasian-associated ancestry cluster was found for 81% of roughly 360 genotyped donors.

From germline, CDR1 is SGHDN and CDR2 FVKESK. Trimming removed 0 bases at V and 13 bases at J, with 13 bases between. The CDR3 has 14 residues. Study-level results: Donors were assumed by presence/absence analyses to have roughly uniform sequencing depth. Listed as cytomegalovirus-associated were 150 or so TCR beta chains.

In the PCR, 60 Vbeta and 13 Jbeta primers were used. Profiled with immunoSEQ multiplex PCR; TCRdb holds only in-frame clones, not every one. The sample has around 220,000 clones, 75% to 80% seen once. This TCR was sampled from a man aged 18-30 years in good health and CMV-seronegative. The sample consisted of PBMCs. The chain is built from TRBV14 and TRBJ1-6; no definite D call. In DNA, the CDR3 is TGTGCCAGCAGCCAAGATCGCCGAGGCTACCCCCTCCACTTT. This translates into CASSQDRRGYPLHF.